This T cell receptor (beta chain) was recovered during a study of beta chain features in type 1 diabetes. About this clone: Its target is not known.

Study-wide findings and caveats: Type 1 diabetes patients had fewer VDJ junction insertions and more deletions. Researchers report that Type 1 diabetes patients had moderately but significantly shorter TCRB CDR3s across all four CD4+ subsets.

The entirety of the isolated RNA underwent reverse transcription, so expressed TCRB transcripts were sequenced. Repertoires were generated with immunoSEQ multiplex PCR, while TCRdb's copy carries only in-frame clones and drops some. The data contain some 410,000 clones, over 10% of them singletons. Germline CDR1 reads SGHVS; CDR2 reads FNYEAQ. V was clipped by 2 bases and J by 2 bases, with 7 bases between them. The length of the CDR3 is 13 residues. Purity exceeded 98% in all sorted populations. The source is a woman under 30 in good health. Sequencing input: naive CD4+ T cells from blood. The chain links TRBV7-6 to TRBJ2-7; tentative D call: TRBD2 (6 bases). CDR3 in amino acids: CASSLWRAYEQYF. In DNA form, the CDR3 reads TGTGCCAGCAGCTTATGGAGGGCCTACGAGCAGTACTTC.